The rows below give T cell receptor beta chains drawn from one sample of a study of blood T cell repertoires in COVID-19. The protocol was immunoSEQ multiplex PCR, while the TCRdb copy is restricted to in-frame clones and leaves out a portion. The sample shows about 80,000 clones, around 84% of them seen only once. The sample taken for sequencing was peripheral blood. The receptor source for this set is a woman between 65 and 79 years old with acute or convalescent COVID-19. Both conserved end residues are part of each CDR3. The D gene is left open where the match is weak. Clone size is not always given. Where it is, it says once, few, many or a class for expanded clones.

DNA: TGTGCCAGCAGCCCCCGGGGCGGGAGGGTGAGCTCCTACAATGAGCAGTTCTTC; CDR3: CASSPRGGRVSSYNEQFF; D: TRBD2; J: TRBJ2-1; length: 18; V: TRBV7-3; size: many
DNA: TGTGCCAGCAGCGTCACTAGCTCCTACAATGAGCAGTTCTTC; CDR3: CASSVTSSYNEQFF; D: .; J: TRBJ2-1; length: 14; V: TRBV9; size: .
DNA: TGTGCCAGCAGCATACTGAGGAGTCGGGACATCTCCTACGAGCAGTACTTC; CDR3: CASSILRSRDISYEQYF; D: .; J: TRBJ2-7; length: 17; V: TRBV21-1; size: .
DNA: TGTGCCAGCAGTTACGGGCGGGACCACTACGAGCAGTACTTC; CDR3: CASSYGRDHYEQYF; D: .; J: TRBJ2-7; length: 14; V: TRBV6-2/TRBV6-3; size: .
DNA: TGTGCCAGCAGCTTCCTAGCGGGAGGGCCGCATGAGCAGTTCTTC; CDR3: CASSFLAGGPHEQFF; D: TRBD2; J: TRBJ2-1; length: 15; V: TRBV7-2; size: few
DNA: TGTGCCAGCATCAGGAACACTGAAGCTTTCTTT; CDR3: CASIRNTEAFF; D: .; J: TRBJ1-1; length: 11; V: TRBV2; size: .
DNA: TGTGCCAGCAGCTTAGCGCGGACAGGGGCTAATGAGCAGTTCTTC; CDR3: CASSLARTGANEQFF; D: TRBD1; J: TRBJ2-1; length: 15; V: TRBV7-7; size: .
DNA: TGCGCCAGCAGCCCCGGGACAGGGAATCAGCCCCAGCATTTT; CDR3: CASSPGTGNQPQHF; D: TRBD1; J: TRBJ1-5; length: 14; V: TRBV5-1; size: .
DNA: TGTGCCAGCAGCTTAGCGAATGACAGGGTAGTCGGAAACACCATATATTTT; CDR3: CASSLANDRVVGNTIYF; D: TRBD1; J: TRBJ1-3; length: 17; V: TRBV7-8; size: .
DNA: TGTGCCAGCTCACCGCGGGGAAGGCTAGGGACAGTCTCCTACGAGCAGTACTTC; CDR3: CASSPRGRLGTVSYEQYF; D: .; J: TRBJ2-7; length: 18; V: TRBV18; size: few
DNA: TGTGCCAGCAGCCGGACCGGGACAGCCAACCAAGAGACCCAGTACTTC; CDR3: CASSRTGTANQETQYF; D: TRBD1; J: TRBJ2-5; length: 16; V: TRBV11-2; size: .
DNA: TGTGCCAGCGGAAAACAGGGGAGATCTGGAAACACCATATATTTT; CDR3: CASGKQGRSGNTIYF; D: TRBD1; J: TRBJ1-3; length: 15; V: TRBV18; size: .
DNA: TGCGCCAGCAGCTTGAATAACGGTCGGGCAGATACGCAGTATTTT; CDR3: CASSLNNGRADTQYF; D: .; J: TRBJ2-3; length: 15; V: TRBV5-1; size: .
DNA: TGTGCCTGGAGGGGACAGGGTTCTAGGAATTCACCCCTCCACTTT; CDR3: CAWRGQGSRNSPLHF; D: TRBD1; J: TRBJ1-6; length: 15; V: TRBV30; size: .
DNA: TGCGCCAGCAGATTGAGGGGGGGGTACGAGCAGTACTTC; CDR3: CASRLRGGYEQYF; D: .; J: TRBJ2-7; length: 13; V: TRBV5-1; size: .
DNA: TGCGCCAGCAGTGACGAGGCCCGGGACAGTGGCGAGCAGTACTTC; CDR3: CASSDEARDSGEQYF; D: TRBD1; J: TRBJ2-7; length: 15; V: TRBV10-1; size: .
DNA: TGTGCCAGCAGTGCAGGGGGCGGCCTGGAGACCCAGTACTTC; CDR3: CASSAGGGLETQYF; D: TRBD1; J: TRBJ2-5; length: 14; V: TRBV27; size: many
DNA: TGCGCCAGCAGCACCGGGACAGGGGATGAAAAACTGTTTTTT; CDR3: CASSTGTGDEKLFF; D: TRBD1; J: TRBJ1-4; length: 14; V: TRBV5-1; size: few
DNA: TGTGCCAGCACTGGGCAGGGGTTTTCTCCCCTCCACTTT; CDR3: CASTGQGFSPLHF; D: .; J: TRBJ1-6; length: 13; V: TRBV12-3/TRBV12-4; size: .
DNA: TGTGCCAGTAGTATCGAGGTCGGCGGGGAGCTGTTTTTT; CDR3: CASSIEVGGELFF; D: .; J: TRBJ2-2; length: 13; V: TRBV19; size: .
DNA: TGTGCCGCCTCCAGGGGAATGAACACTGAAGCTTTCTTT; CDR3: CAASRGMNTEAFF; D: .; J: TRBJ1-1; length: 13; V: TRBV6-5; size: .
DNA: TGTGCCAGCAGTTCAGGACAGGGAATTGAAGCTTTCTTT; CDR3: CASSSGQGIEAFF; D: TRBD1; J: TRBJ1-1; length: 13; V: TRBV6-5; size: .
DNA: TGTGCCAGCAGCTCAGCGAGCAGGGGCTTTGAAAAACTGTTTTTT; CDR3: CASSSASRGFEKLFF; D: .; J: TRBJ1-4; length: 15; V: TRBV7-2; size: .
DNA: TGTGCCAGCAGCTTGGCAGGGATGAACTACGAGCAGTACTTC; CDR3: CASSLAGMNYEQYF; D: .; J: TRBJ2-7; length: 14; V: TRBV5-4; size: .
DNA: TGTGCCAGCAGCCCTGGACTAGTCCAGTACGAGCAGTACTTC; CDR3: CASSPGLVQYEQYF; D: TRBD2; J: TRBJ2-7; length: 14; V: TRBV5-6; size: few
DNA: TGTGCCAGCAGCTTCGGAGGGAACACTGAAGCTTTCTTT; CDR3: CASSFGGNTEAFF; D: .; J: TRBJ1-1; length: 13; V: TRBV5-5; size: few
DNA: TGTGCCAGCAGTACGGGGTCCGAGCAGTACTTC; CDR3: CASSTGSEQYF; D: .; J: TRBJ2-7; length: 11; V: TRBV6-5; size: .
DNA: TGCGCCAGCAGCTTGGAACTCAACACTGAAGCTTTCTTT; CDR3: CASSLELNTEAFF; D: .; J: TRBJ1-1; length: 13; V: TRBV5-1; size: .
DNA: TGTGCCAGCAAGTATGCGAGGGACAGTTATGAGGAAAAACTGTTTTTT; CDR3: CASKYARDSYEEKLFF; D: TRBD1; J: TRBJ1-4; length: 16; V: TRBV19; size: .
DNA: TGTGCCAGCAGCTCCCGAACATGGGACAGGGTGGAAAAACTGTTTTTT; CDR3: CASSSRTWDRVEKLFF; D: TRBD1; J: TRBJ1-4; length: 16; V: TRBV5-6; size: .
DNA: TGTGCCAGCAGCTTGGGGCAGGGACAGCCCCAGCATTTT; CDR3: CASSLGQGQPQHF; D: .; J: TRBJ1-5; length: 13; V: TRBV5-8; size: .
DNA: TGTGCCACCAGGGCAGGGGGCAGCTCCTACAATGAGCAGTTCTTC; CDR3: CATRAGGSSYNEQFF; D: TRBD1; J: TRBJ2-1; length: 15; V: TRBV24-1; size: .
DNA: TGTGCCAGCAGTTCCCCCCGCGGGAGGTCCTACGAGCAGTACTTC; CDR3: CASSSPRGRSYEQYF; D: TRBD2; J: TRBJ2-7; length: 15; V: TRBV6-2/TRBV6-3; size: .
DNA: TGCAGCAGTACCGACTCGTACAATGAGCAGTTCTTC; CDR3: CSSTDSYNEQFF; D: .; J: TRBJ2-1; length: 12; V: TRBV29-1; size: .
DNA: TGTGCCAGCGTCCCGGGACAGGGGGCATGGGCTGAAGCTTTCTTT; CDR3: CASVPGQGAWAEAFF; D: TRBD1; J: TRBJ1-1; length: 15; V: TRBV19; size: .
DNA: TGTGCCAGCAGCTTAGAGAGAGGGGGCTTCGAGCAGTACTTC; CDR3: CASSLERGGFEQYF; D: TRBD1; J: TRBJ2-7; length: 14; V: TRBV11-2; size: .
DNA: TGTGCCAGCAGCTTGGGCCCCAGCGGGAGGACATTTGAGACCCAGTACTTC; CDR3: CASSLGPSGRTFETQYF; D: TRBD2; J: TRBJ2-5; length: 17; V: TRBV5-4; size: .
DNA: TGCGCCAGCAGCTTGGCCGTCGGGGGTTCTGGCTACACCTTC; CDR3: CASSLAVGGSGYTF; D: .; J: TRBJ1-2; length: 14; V: TRBV5-1; size: .
DNA: TGTGCCAGTAGTATCCCAGGGAATGGGCAGCCCCAGCATTTT; CDR3: CASSIPGNGQPQHF; D: .; J: TRBJ1-5; length: 14; V: TRBV19; size: .
DNA: TGTGCCAGCAGCTTAGCTCTCGGAGGGACCGGGGAGCTGTTTTTT; CDR3: CASSLALGGTGELFF; D: .; J: TRBJ2-2; length: 15; V: TRBV7-8; size: .